The sequence of this TCR beta chain was determined in a study of T cell responses to AZD1222 COVID-19 vaccine. Points from the study as a whole: Two AZD1222 doses significantly raised spike-specific TCR breadth and depth over controls.

J gave up 4 bases and V 5 bases, and 4 bases lay outside the gene matches. Germline lookup yields CDR1 LNHDA and CDR2 SQIVND (reference sequence). CDR3 size: 13 residues. TCRdb keeps only in-frame clones here, not all; method: immunoSEQ multiplex PCR. The sample lists about 140,000 clones; 90% were seen once. Turning to this clone: Its antigen remains unknown.

The clonotype comes from an adult who received the AZD1222 COVID-19 vaccine. V gene TRBV19 combines with J gene TRBJ2-7; TRBD1 agrees at 8 bases. Sample: peripheral blood, taken 28 days after the second AZD1222 dose. CDR3 amino acids: CASSQDRAYEQYF. CDR3 nucleotide sequence: TGTGCCAGTAGTCAGGACAGGGCTTACGAGCAGTACTTC.